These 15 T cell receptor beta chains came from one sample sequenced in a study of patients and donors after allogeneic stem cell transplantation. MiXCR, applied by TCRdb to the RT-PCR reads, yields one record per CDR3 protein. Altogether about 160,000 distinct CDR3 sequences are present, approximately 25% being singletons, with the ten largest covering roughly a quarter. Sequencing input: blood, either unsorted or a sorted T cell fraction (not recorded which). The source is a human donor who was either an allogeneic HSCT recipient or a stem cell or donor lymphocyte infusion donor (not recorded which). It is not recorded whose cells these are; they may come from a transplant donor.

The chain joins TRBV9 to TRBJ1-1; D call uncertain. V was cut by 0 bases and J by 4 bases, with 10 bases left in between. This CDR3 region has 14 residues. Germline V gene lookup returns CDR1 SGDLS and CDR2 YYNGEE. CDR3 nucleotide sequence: TGTGCCAGCAGCGTAGGGGCACTCAGCACTGAAGCTTTCTTT. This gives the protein CASSVGALSTEAFF.

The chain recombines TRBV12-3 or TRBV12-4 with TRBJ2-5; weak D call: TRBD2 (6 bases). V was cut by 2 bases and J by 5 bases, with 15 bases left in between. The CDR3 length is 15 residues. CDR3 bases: TGTGCCAGCAGTTTAAGCCACGGGGGTGGGGAGACCCAGTACTTC. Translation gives CASSLSHGGGETQYF.

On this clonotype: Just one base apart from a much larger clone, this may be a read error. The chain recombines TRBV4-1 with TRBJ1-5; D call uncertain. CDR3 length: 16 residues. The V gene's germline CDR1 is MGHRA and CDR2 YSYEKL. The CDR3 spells CTSSQLPPEGNQPQHF. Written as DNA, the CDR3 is TGCACCAGCAGCCAACTCCCGCCGGAGGGCAATCAGCCCCAGCATTTT.

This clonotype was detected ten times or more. CDR3 nucleotides: TGTGCCAGCAGTCACGGACCGGGCTATGGCTACACCTTC. Translated: CASSHGPGYGYTF. The chain couples TRBV12-3 or TRBV12-4 to TRBJ1-2; D uncertain. The V and J ends lost 5 bases and 4 bases respectively, with 11 bases between them. This CDR3 contains 13 residues.

The CDR3: CASSLLTDYNEQFF. The CDR3 coding sequence is TGCGCCAGCAGCCTCCTGACAGATTACAATGAGCAGTTCTTC. The J gene is TRBJ2-1, the V gene TRBV5-1, with a tentative D call TRBD1 (5 bases). V was cut by 4 bases and J by 4 bases, with 12 bases left in between. This CDR3 is built from 14 residues. Germline values: CDR1 SGHRS, CDR2 YFSETQ.

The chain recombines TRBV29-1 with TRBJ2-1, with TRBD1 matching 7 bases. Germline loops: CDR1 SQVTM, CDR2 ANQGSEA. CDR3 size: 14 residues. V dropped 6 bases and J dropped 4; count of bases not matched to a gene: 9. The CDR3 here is CSVPGRGPYNEQFF. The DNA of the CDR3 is TGCAGCGTCCCGGGTAGGGGGCCTTACAATGAGCAGTTCTTC.

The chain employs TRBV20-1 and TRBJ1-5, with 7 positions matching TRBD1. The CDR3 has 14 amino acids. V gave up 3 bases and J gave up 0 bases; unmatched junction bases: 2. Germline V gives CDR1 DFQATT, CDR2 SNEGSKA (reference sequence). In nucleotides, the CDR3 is TGCAGTGCTAGGGGACAGAATAGCAATCAGCCCCAGCATTTT. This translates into CSARGQNSNQPQHF.

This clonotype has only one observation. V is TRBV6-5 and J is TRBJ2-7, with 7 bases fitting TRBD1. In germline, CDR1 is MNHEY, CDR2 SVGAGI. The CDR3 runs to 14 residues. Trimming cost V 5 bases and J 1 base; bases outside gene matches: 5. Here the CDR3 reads CASSPIQGSYEQYF. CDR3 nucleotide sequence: TGTGCCAGCAGTCCGATACAGGGGTCCTACGAGCAGTACTTC.

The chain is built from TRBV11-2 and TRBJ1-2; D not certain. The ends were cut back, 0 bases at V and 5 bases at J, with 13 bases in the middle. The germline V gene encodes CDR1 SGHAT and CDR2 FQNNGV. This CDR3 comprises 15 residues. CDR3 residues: CASSLDPAALYGYTF. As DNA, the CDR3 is TGTGCCAGCAGCTTAGACCCCGCCGCCTTGTATGGCTACACCTTC.

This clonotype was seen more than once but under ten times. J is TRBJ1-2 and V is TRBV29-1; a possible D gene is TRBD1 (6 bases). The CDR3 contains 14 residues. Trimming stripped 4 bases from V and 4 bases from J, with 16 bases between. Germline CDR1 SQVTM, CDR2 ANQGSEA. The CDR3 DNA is TGCAGCGTTGGGGGGGCAGGAGGATCCTATGGCTACACCTTC. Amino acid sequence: CSVGGAGGSYGYTF.

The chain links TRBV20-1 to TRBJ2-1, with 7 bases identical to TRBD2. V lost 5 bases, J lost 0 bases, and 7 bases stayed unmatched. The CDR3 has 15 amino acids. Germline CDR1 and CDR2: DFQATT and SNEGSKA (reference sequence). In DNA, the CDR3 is TGCAGTGCTCGACTAGCCCAAAGCTCCTACAATGAGCAGTTCTTC. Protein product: CSARLAQSSYNEQFF.

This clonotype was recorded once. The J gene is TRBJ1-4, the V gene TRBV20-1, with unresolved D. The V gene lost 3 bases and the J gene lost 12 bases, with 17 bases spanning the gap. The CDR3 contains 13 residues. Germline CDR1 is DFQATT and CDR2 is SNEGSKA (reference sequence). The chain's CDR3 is CSASRGISDQLFF. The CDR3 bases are TGCAGTGCTAGTAGAGGTATATCGGATCAACTGTTTTTT.

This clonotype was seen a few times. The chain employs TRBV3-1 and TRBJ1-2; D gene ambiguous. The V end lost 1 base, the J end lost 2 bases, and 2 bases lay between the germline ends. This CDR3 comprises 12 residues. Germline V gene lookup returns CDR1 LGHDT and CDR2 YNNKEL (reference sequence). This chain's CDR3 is CASSQANYGYTF. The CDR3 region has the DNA TGTGCCAGCAGCCAAGCCAACTATGGCTACACCTTC.

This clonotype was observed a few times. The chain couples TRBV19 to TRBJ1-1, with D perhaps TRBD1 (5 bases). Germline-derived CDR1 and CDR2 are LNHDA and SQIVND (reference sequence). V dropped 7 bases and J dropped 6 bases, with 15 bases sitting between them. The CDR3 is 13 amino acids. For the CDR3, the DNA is TGTGCCAGTACCCCCCCTGGGGGTCCTGAAGCTTTCTTT. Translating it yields CASTPPGGPEAFF.

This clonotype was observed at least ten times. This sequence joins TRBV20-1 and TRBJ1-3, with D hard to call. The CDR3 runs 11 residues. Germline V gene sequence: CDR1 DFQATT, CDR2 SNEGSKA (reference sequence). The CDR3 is CSALIGNTIYF. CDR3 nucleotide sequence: TGCAGCGCTCTGATTGGCAACACCATATATTTT.